The clone carrying this T cell receptor (beta chain) was seen a few times. The data are from a study of blood T cell repertoires in COVID-19. Looking at the study overall: Samples representing acute and convalescent COVID-19 were sourced from the United States, Italy and Spain.

The V gene's germline CDR1 is SEHNR and CDR2 FQNEAQ (reference sequence). With 3 bases removed from V and 2 bases from J, the gap between germline ends came to 19 bases. CDR3 length: 17 amino acids. As handled by the study authors: Amplification of reference gene primers was used by the study to estimate nucleated cell counts. The method was immunoSEQ multiplex PCR; TCRdb's version includes in-frame clones alone and lacks a portion of them. That table is the source of V, J and clone size, and D and trimming were worked out from the DNA. Here the sample spans around 100,000 clones, 70% to 90% being singletons.

Sequencing input: peripheral blood. The V gene is TRBV7-9, the J gene TRBJ2-5; possibly TRBD2 for D (6 bases). The TCR sequence derives from a man aged 40-49 years with acute or convalescent COVID-19. CDR3 in DNA: TGTGCCAGCAGCTTTACTTTTGGAGGGGAGTTACAAGAGACCCAGTACTTC. Translated, it gives CASSFTFGGELQETQYF. Together with reference TRBV7-9 and TRBJ2-5, the CDR3 gives the full variable domain: DTGVSQNPRHKITKRGQNVTFRCDPISEHNRLYWYRQTLGQGPEFLTYFQNEAQLEKSRLLSDRFSAERPKGSFSTLEIQRTEQGDSAMYLCASSFTFGGELQETQYFGPGTRLLVL.